The 27 T cell receptor beta chains reported below all come from one sample, sequenced in a study of blood T cell repertoires in COVID-19. Profiling relied on immunoSEQ multiplex PCR, and the TCRdb table lists in-frame clones only, not all of them. Among more than 350,000 clones listed, roughly 90% were seen once. What was sequenced was peripheral blood. The receptors stem from a woman aged 25 to 45 with COVID-19, enrolled during active disease.

The chain is built from TRBV5-5 and TRBJ2-7, with 10 bases identical to TRBD2. Germline CDR1 and CDR2: SGHKS and YYEKEE (reference sequence). V lost 5 bases and J lost 6; bases outside the gene matches: 8. The CDR3 is made up of 14 amino acids. CDR3 in amino acids: CASRVAGGRGEQYF. The CDR3 nucleotides are TGTGCCAGCAGAGTAGCGGGGGGCCGGGGCGAGCAGTACTTC. Using reference TRBV5-5 and TRBJ2-7 for the parts outside the CDR3, the full variable domain is DAGVTQSPTHLIKTRGQQVTLRCSPISGHKSVSWYQQVLGQGPQFIFQYYEKEERGRGNFPDRFSARQFPNYSSELNVNALLLGDSALYLCASRVAGGRGEQYFGPGTRLTVT.

This clone was recorded once. The V call is TRBV9, the J call TRBJ2-1; TRBD2 agrees at 8 bases. CDR3 length equals 15 residues. Germline V lookup: CDR1 SGDLS, CDR2 YYNGEE. V gave up 1 base and J gave up 5 bases; unmatched junction bases: 5. CDR3 coding DNA: TGTGCCAGCAGCGTATTGACGGGGGGGAACAATGAGCAGTTCTTC. Translated, it gives CASSVLTGGNNEQFF.

The chain is built from TRBV7-2 and TRBJ2-1, with 12 bases lining up with TRBD2. This CDR3 comprises 19 residues. The germline V gene has CDR1 SGHTA and CDR2 FQGNSA. J was trimmed by 0 bases and V by 4 bases; bases with no gene match: 10. The CDR3 region has the DNA TGTGCCAGCAGCTCGAGAAGACTAGCGGGGGTCCTCTCCTACAATGAGCAGTTCTTC. It codes for CASSSRRLAGVLSYNEQFF.

The chain is built from TRBV4-1 and TRBJ2-7; unclear D gene. This CDR3 has 16 amino acids. The V gene lost 1 base and the J gene lost 0 bases, with 13 bases spanning the gap. Germline assignment: CDR1 MGHRA and CDR2 YSYEKL. The CDR3: CASSQAQAGSSYEQYF. In DNA form, the CDR3 reads TGCGCCAGCAGCCAAGCGCAGGCCGGAAGCTCCTACGAGCAGTACTTC.

This chain joins TRBV19 and TRBJ2-5; 9 bases agree with TRBD2. There are 16 residues in the CDR3. The V gene's germline CDR1 is LNHDA and CDR2 SQIVND (reference sequence). V lost 2 bases and J lost 3; bases outside the gene matches: 7. The CDR3 DNA sequence: TGTGCCAGTAGTATATTCGCGGGAGGGCCGGAAGAGACCCAGTACTTC. Residues: CASSIFAGGPEETQYF.

This chain uses TRBV4-3 with TRBJ1-3, with 9 nucleotides matching TRBD1. In germline, CDR1 is LGHNA, CDR2 YSLEER. This CDR3 is 19 amino acids long. Trimming removed 0 bases from V and 4 bases from J; junction bases left unmatched: 13. The CDR3 bases are TGCGCCAGCAGCCAAGATCAGCCGGGGACAGGGATGTCAGGAAACACCATATATTTT. Translating it yields CASSQDQPGTGMSGNTIYF.

The V gene is TRBV19, the J gene TRBJ2-2; D might be TRBD2 (5 bases). Trimming took off 5 bases at V and 7 bases at J, with 14 bases between the two ends. The germline V gene has CDR1 LNHDA and CDR2 SQIVND (reference sequence). CDR3 length equals 14 residues. DNA for the CDR3: TGTGCCAGTAGTCTGCGGAGAGGGAACGGGGAGCTGTTTTTT. It yields the protein CASSLRRGNGELFF.

V and J are TRBV7-9 and TRBJ2-7; D is uncertain. The V end lost 6 bases, the J end lost 4 bases, and 19 bases lay between the germline ends. CDR1 SEHNR and CDR2 FQNEAQ come from the germline V gene (reference sequence). This CDR3 spans 15 amino acids. The DNA for the CDR3 is TGTGCCAGCAGTCGCGCGGCGCCAGACGTATACGAGCAGTACTTC. Its translation is CASSRAAPDVYEQYF. The entire variable domain, with the rest obtained from reference TRBV7-9 and TRBJ2-7, is as follows: DTGVSQNPRHKITKRGQNVTFRCDPISEHNRLYWYRQTLGQGPEFLTYFQNEAQLEKSRLLSDRFSAERPKGSFSTLEIQRTEQGDSAMYLCASSRAAPDVYEQYFGPGTRLTVT.

The chain joins TRBV5-1 to TRBJ2-5; 13 bases fit TRBD2. Unmatched junction bases numbered 1, after V lost 0 bases and J lost 2 bases. The CDR3 consists of 16 residues. Per germline, CDR1 SGHRS and CDR2 YFSETQ. CDR3 amino acids: CASSLGTSGSQETQYF. The DNA of the CDR3 is TGCGCCAGCAGCTTGGGGACTAGCGGGAGTCAAGAGACCCAGTACTTC.

The chain links TRBV27 to TRBJ1-1; D not resolved. V dropped 3 bases and J dropped 4 bases, with 12 bases sitting between them. The CDR3 is 14 residues long. CDR1 MNHEY and CDR2 SMNVEV come from the germline V gene (reference sequence). The DNA of the CDR3 is TGTGCCAGCAGTTTCGGGCGGGTAGGCACTGAAGCTTTCTTT. It is translated as CASSFGRVGTEAFF.

V gene TRBV19 combines with J gene TRBJ1-3, with unresolved D. The CDR3 has 17 residues. Germline V lookup: CDR1 LNHDA, CDR2 SQIVND (reference sequence). V shed 5 bases and J shed 0 bases, with 17 bases lying between them. CDR3 sequence (DNA): TGTGCCAGTAGTCCAAATTCGGGAACAAGCTCTGGAAACACCATATATTTT. It codes for CASSPNSGTSSGNTIYF.

The V gene is TRBV5-6, the J gene TRBJ2-7, with 7 nucleotides matching TRBD1. CDR3 length: 15 amino acids. J gave up 3 bases and V 1 base, and 7 bases lay outside the gene matches. CDR1 and CDR2 (germline): SGHDT, YYEEEE. This CDR3 reads CASSLLWDSNYEQYF. The CDR3, as DNA: TGTGCCAGCAGCTTGCTGTGGGACAGTAACTACGAGCAGTACTTC.

This sequence joins TRBV7-9 and TRBJ1-4, with D possibly TRBD1 on 6 matching bases. This CDR3 has 17 residues. Trimming cost V 6 bases and J 3 bases, with 20 bases left between them. Germline V gene data show CDR1 as SEHNR and CDR2 as FQNEAQ (reference sequence). CDR3 sequence (DNA): TGTGCCAGCAGTACTTGGACACAGGGACCCCCTAATGAAAAACTGTTTTTT. This codes for CASSTWTQGPPNEKLFF.

This chain uses TRBV19 with TRBJ2-7, with D possibly TRBD1 on 7 matching bases. Trimming removed 6 bases from V and 2 bases from J, with 17 bases in between. The CDR3 covers 15 residues. Germline V CDR1 and CDR2: LNHDA, SQIVND (reference sequence). The DNA for the CDR3 is TGTGCCAGTAGCCAGGCAGGGGGACTGGCCTACGAGCAGTACTTC. It translates to CASSQAGGLAYEQYF.

The chain is built from TRBV7-8 and TRBJ1-1; 8 positions match TRBD1. The CDR3 is 17 amino acids. Looked up from germline, CDR1 is SGHVS and CDR2 is FQNEAQ. V shed 7 bases, J shed 1 base, and the junction held 14 bases outside the gene matches. The CDR3 sequence: CASNPTQGVTANTEAFF. In DNA form, the CDR3 reads TGTGCCAGCAACCCTACACAGGGGGTTACTGCGAACACTGAAGCTTTCTTT.

V and J are TRBV2 and TRBJ1-2, with 7 bases lining up with TRBD1. The CDR3 sequence is 16 residues long. The trim removed 7 bases at V and 0 bases at J, leaving 11 bases unmatched. Germline assignment: CDR1 SNHLY and CDR2 FYNNEI. The CDR3: CASIPEPGQSNYGYTF. The CDR3 coding sequence is TGTGCCAGCATCCCAGAGCCGGGACAGTCTAACTATGGCTACACCTTC.

The CDR3 spells CASSHLLATGSMGGGTIYF. The CDR3 DNA follows: TGTGCCAGCAGTCATCTCCTCGCCACCGGGAGTATGGGGGGAGGCACCATATATTTT. The chain recombines TRBV7-8 with TRBJ1-3; a possible D gene is TRBD1 (5 bases). The CDR3 covers 19 residues. V was cut by 6 bases and J by 9 bases, with 33 bases left in between. From germline, CDR1 is SGHVS and CDR2 FQNEAQ.

V is TRBV6-6 and J is TRBJ1-5, with 8 bases that match TRBD1. The junction had 2 bases not matched to a gene; V was cut back by 6 bases and J by 1 base. Germline V lookup: CDR1 MNHNY, CDR2 SVGAGI (reference sequence). This CDR3 is built from 14 residues. The CDR3 loop reads CASSRTGSNQPQHF. The DNA of the CDR3 is TGTGCCAGCAGCCGGACAGGGAGCAATCAGCCCCAGCATTTT.

This chain joins TRBV3-1 (or the pseudogene TRBV3-2) and TRBJ2-5, with D perhaps TRBD1 (7 bases). Germline CDR1 is LGHDT and CDR2 is YNNKEL (reference sequence). The CDR3 runs 16 residues. Trimming left V 5 bases short and J 4 bases short, with 20 bases between. The CDR3 DNA reads TGTGCCAGCAGCGCGGGACAGATAAGCTACGGAGAGACCCAGTACTTC. Its protein is CASSAGQISYGETQYF.

The genes are TRBV2 and TRBJ2-1; TRBD2 might be the D (5 bases). The CDR3 runs to 16 residues. CDR1 and CDR2 (germline): SNHLY, FYNNEI. V lost 6 bases and J 3 bases, leaving 18 bases between the germline ends. The DNA for the CDR3 is TGTGCCAGCAGAGCCCGACGAACTAGTATCTACAATGAGCAGTTCTTC. It encodes CASRARRTSIYNEQFF.

The chain has TRBV19 and TRBJ1-2; 7 bases are a match to TRBD1. CDR3 length equals 14 residues. The trim removed 4 bases at V and 4 bases at J, leaving 6 bases unmatched. The germline V gene encodes CDR1 LNHDA and CDR2 SQIVND (reference sequence). CDR3 DNA: TGTGCCAGTAGTAGTGACAGGGATTTCTATGGCTACACCTTC. Translating gives CASSSDRDFYGYTF.

The chain carries TRBV18 and TRBJ1-6; no firm D call. This CDR3 has 17 amino acids. CDR1 and CDR2 from the germline V gene are KGHSH and LQKENI. V lost 2 bases and J lost 7, with 18 bases in between. The CDR3 loop reads CASSPEERGVRNSPLHF. The CDR3 region has the DNA TGTGCCAGCTCACCAGAAGAGCGGGGTGTTCGGAATTCACCCCTCCACTTT.

The rearrangement joins TRBV7-9 to TRBJ2-1, with 8 bases that match TRBD2. Germline assignment: CDR1 SEHNR and CDR2 FQNEAQ (reference sequence). The CDR3 runs 18 residues. V was pared by 5 bases and J by 5 bases, with 17 bases of the junction left unmatched. CDR3 DNA sequence: TGTGCCAGCAGCGCCCACCCCCGTCCGGGACTAGTAAACAATGAGCAGTTCTTC. This encodes CASSAHPRPGLVNNEQFF.

The chain combines TRBV18 with TRBJ2-5, with 9 nucleotides matching TRBD2. This CDR3 region has 15 residues. The germline V gene encodes CDR1 KGHSH and CDR2 LQKENI. Losses at the gene ends were 3 bases for V and 3 bases for J; bases not matched to a gene: 5. CDR3 sequence (DNA): TGTGCCAGCTCACCTTACGCGGGAGGGGAAGAGACCCAGTACTTC. This encodes CASSPYAGGEETQYF.

The chain is built from TRBV3-1 (or the pseudogene TRBV3-2) and TRBJ1-1, with TRBD1 as a possible D gene (5 bases). The CDR3 has 15 residues. Trimming removed 1 base at V and 4 bases at J, with 13 bases between. Per germline, CDR1 LGHDT and CDR2 YNNKEL (reference sequence). The CDR3 bases are TGTGCCAGCAGCCAAGTTAGTGGGGCTGGCACTGAAGCTTTCTTT. Its protein product is CASSQVSGAGTEAFF.

CDR3 DNA sequence: TGCAGTGCTAGTCGTAGGACAGGGTACAATGAGCAGTTCTTC. It is translated as CSASRRTGYNEQFF. The rearrangement links TRBV20-1 to TRBJ2-1; the match to TRBD1 covers 8 bases. Germline CDR1 DFQATT, CDR2 SNEGSKA (reference sequence). This CDR3 comprises 14 residues. V lost 3 bases, J lost 4 bases, and 5 bases stayed unmatched.

In its sample, this clone was seen once. The chain combines TRBV5-1 with TRBJ2-7, with D possibly being TRBD1 (6 bases). This CDR3 has 15 amino acids. Trimming took off 4 bases at V and 6 bases at J, with 20 bases between the two ends. Germline V CDR1 and CDR2: SGHRS, YFSETQ. CDR3 residues: CASSKSRGAGLEQYF. CDR3 coding DNA: TGCGCCAGCAGCAAAAGCAGGGGCGCTGGGCTCGAGCAGTACTTC.